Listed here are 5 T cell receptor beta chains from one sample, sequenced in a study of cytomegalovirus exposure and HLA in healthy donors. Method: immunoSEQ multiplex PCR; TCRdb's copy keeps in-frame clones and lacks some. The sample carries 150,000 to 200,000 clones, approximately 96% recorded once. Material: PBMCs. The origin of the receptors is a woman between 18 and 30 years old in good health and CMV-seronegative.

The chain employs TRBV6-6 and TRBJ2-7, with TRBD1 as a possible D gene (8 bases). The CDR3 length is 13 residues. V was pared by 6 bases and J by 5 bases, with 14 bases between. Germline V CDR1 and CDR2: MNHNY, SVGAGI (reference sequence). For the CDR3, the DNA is TGTGCCAGCAGACAGGGGGAGGGTGACGAGCAGTACTTC. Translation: CASRQGEGDEQYF.

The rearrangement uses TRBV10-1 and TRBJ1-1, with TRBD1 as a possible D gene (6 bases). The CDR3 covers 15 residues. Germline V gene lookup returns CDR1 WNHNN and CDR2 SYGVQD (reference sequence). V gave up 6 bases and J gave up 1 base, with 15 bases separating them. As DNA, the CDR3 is TGCGCCAGCAGCAGAAAGGACAGATCGAACACTGAAGCTTTCTTT. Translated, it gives CASSRKDRSNTEAFF.

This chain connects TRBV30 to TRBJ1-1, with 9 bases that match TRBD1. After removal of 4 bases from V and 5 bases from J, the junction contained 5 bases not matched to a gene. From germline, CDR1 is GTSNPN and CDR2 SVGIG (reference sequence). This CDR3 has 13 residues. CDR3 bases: TGTGCCTGGACAGGACAGGGGAATACTGAAGCTTTCTTT. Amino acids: CAWTGQGNTEAFF. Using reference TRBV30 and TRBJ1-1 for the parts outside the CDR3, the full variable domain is SQTIHQWPATLVQPVGSPLSLECTVEGTSNPNLYWYRQAAGRGLQLLFYSVGIGQISSEVPQNLSASRPQDRQFILSSKKLLLSDSGFYLCAWTGQGNTEAFFGQGTRLTVV.

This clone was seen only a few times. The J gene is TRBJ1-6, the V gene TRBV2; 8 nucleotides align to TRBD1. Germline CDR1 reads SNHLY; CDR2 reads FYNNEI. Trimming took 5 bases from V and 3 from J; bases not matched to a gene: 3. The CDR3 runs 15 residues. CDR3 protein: CASSTQGDYNSPLHF. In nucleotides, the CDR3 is TGTGCCAGCAGTACACAGGGGGACTATAATTCACCCCTCCACTTT.

The CDR3: CASSARGLENSPLHF. The CDR3 DNA is TGTGCCAGCAGCGCCAGGGGGCTAGAGAATTCACCCCTCCACTTT. The genes are TRBV7-2 and TRBJ1-6; 8 nucleotides agree with TRBD1. Trimming cost V 5 bases and J 7 bases; bases outside gene matches: 7. Germline V gene sequence: CDR1 SGHTA, CDR2 FQGNSA. This CDR3 region has 15 residues.